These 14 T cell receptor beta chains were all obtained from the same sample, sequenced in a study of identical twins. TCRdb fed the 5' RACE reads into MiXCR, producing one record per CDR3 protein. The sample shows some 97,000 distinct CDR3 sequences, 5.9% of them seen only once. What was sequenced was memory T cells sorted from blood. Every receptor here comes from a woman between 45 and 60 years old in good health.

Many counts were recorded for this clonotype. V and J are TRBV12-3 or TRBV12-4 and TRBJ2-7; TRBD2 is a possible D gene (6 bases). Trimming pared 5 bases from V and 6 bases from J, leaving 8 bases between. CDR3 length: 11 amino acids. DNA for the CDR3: TGTGCCAGCAGTGGGGGGTTCGAGCAGTACTTC. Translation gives CASSGGFEQYF.

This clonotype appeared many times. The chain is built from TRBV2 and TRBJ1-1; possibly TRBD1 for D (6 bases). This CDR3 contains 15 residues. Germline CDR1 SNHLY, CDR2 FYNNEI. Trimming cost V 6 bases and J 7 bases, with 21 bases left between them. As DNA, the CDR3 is TGTGCCAGCAGGGGGGTGGGGGCGGCCGTCCTTGAAGCTTTCTTT. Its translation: CASRGVGAAVLEAFF.

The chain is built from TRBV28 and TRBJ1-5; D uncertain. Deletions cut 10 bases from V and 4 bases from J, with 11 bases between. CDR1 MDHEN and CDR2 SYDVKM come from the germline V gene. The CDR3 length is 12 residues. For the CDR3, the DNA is TGTGCCACCAAGGACGGAAATCAGCCCCAGCATTTT. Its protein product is CATKDGNQPQHF. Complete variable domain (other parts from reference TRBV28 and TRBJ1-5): DVKVTQSSRYLVKRTGEKVFLECVQDMDHENMFWYRQDPGLGLRLIYFSYDVKMKEKGDIPEGYSVSREKKERFSLILESASTNQTSMYLCATKDGNQPQHFGDGTRLSIL.

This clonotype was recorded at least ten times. The CDR3 DNA reads TGTGCCAGCAGTTTAGAGGGTGAGGGCCGCACTGAAGCTTTCTTT. Residues: CASSLEGEGRTEAFF. The chain recombines TRBV12-3 or TRBV12-4 with TRBJ1-1; D gene ambiguous. The length of the CDR3 is 15 residues. V lost 1 base, J lost 4 bases, and 13 bases lay in between.

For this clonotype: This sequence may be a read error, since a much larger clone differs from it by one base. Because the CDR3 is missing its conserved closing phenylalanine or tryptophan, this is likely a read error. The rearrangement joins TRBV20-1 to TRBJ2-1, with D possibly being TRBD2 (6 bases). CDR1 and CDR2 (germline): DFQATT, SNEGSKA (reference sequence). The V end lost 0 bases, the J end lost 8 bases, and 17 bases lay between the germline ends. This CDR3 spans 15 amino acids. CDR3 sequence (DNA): TGCAGTGCTAGAGATCCATCCGGGAGTAACTATGAGCAGTTCTTG. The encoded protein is CSARDPSGSNYEQFL.

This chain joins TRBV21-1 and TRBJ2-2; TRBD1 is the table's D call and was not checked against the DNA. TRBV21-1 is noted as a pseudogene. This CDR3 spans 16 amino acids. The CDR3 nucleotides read TGTGCCAGCAGCAAAGGGGGGGAATCGAACACCGGGGAGCTGTTTTTT. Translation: CASSKGGESNTGELFF.

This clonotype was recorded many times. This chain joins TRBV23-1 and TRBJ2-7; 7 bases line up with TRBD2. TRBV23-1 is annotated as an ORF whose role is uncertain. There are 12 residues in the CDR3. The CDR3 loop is CAIMDRGDEQYV. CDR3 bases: TGCGCCATCATGGACCGGGGGGACGAACAGTACGTC.

The CDR3 region has the DNA TGCAGTGCTACCTCCGCGGGTGGGGGTCTTCAAGAGACCCAGTACTTC. It translates to CSATSAGGGLQETQYF. The genes are TRBV20-1 and TRBJ2-5; TRBD1 or TRBD2 may be the D gene (5 bases each). The CDR3 extends over 16 amino acids. Between the trimmed V and J ends, which lost 4 bases and 2 bases, there was a span of 20 bases. Germline lookup yields CDR1 DFQATT and CDR2 SNEGSKA (reference sequence).

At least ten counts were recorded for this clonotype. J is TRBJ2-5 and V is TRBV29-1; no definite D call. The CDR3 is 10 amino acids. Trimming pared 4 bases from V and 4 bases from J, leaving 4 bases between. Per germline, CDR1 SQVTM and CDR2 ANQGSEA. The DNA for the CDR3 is TGCAGCGTTGGAGGAGAGACCCAGTACTTC. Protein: CSVGGETQYF.

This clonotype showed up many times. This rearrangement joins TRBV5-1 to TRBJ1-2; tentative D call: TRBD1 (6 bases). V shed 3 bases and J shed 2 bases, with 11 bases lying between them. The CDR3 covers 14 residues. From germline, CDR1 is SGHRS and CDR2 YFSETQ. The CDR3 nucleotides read TGCGCCAGCAGCTCGTCCGGGGGCAACTATGGCTACACCTTC. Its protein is CASSSSGGNYGYTF. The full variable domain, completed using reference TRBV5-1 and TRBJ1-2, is KAGVTQTPRYLIKTRGQQVTLSCSPISGHRSVSWYQQTPGQGLQFLFEYFSETQRNKGNFPGRFSGRQFSNSRSEMNVSTLELGDSALYLCASSSSGGNYGYTFGSGTRLTVV.

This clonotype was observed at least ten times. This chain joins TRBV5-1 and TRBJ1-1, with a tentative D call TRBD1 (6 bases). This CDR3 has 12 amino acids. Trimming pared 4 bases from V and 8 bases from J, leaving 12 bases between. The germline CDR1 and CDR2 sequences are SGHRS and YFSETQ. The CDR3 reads CASSGTQGEAFF. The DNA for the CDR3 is TGCGCCAGCAGCGGAACACAGGGAGAAGCTTTCTTT.

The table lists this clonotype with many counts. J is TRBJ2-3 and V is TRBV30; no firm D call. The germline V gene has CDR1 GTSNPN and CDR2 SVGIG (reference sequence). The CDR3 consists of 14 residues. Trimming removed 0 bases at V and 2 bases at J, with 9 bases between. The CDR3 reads CAWSVFSYTDTQYF. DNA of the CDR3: TGTGCCTGGAGTGTGTTTTCGTACACAGATACGCAGTATTTT.

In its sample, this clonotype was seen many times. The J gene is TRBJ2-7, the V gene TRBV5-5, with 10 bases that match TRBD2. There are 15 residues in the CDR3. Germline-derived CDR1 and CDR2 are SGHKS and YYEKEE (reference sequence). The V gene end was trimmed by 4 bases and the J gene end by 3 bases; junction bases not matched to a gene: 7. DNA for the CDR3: TGTGCCAGCAGCCTTGTCGCTAGCGGGGGCTACGAGCAGTACGTC. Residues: CASSLVASGGYEQYV.

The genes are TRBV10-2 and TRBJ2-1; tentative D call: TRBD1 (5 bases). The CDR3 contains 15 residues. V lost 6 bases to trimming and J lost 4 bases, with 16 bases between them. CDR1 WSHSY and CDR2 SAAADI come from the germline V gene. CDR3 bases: TGCGCCAGCAGGGAAGGGGCTGATCCGTACAATGAGCAGTTCTTC. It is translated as CASREGADPYNEQFF.